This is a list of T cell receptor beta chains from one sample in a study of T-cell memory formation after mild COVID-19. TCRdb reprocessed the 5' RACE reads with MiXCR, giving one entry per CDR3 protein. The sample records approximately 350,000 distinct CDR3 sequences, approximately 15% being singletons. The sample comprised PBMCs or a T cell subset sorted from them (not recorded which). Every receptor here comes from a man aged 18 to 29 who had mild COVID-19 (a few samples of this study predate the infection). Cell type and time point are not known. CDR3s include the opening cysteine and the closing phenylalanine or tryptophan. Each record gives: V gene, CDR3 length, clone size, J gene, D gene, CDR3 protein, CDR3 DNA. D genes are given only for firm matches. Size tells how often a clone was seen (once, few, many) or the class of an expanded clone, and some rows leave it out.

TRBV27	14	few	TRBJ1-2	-	CATAPGGRWRGYTF	TGTGCCACCGCTCCCGGGGGGCGCTGGCGTGGCTACACCTTC
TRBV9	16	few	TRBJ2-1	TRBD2	CASSVSGGRAYNEQFF	TGTGCCAGCAGCGTCAGCGGGGGAAGGGCCTACAATGAGCAGTTCTTC
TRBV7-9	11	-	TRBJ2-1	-	CASSNSNEQFF	TGTGCCAGCAGTAACAGCAATGAGCAGTTCTTC
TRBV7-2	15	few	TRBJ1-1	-	CASSPLGKRNTEAFF	TGTGCCAGCAGCCCCCTAGGGAAAAGGAACACTGAAGCTTTCTTT
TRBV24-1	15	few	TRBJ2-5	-	CATSSWDGSQETQYF	TGTGCCACCAGCTCCTGGGACGGAAGCCAAGAGACCCAGTACTTC
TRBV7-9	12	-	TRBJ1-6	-	CASSFSGPPLHF	TGTGCCAGCAGCTTTTCAGGACCACCCCTCCACTTT
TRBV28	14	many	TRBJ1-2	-	CASRGGHLLIGYTF	TGTGCCAGCAGGGGGGGGCACCTTCTAATAGGCTACACCTTC
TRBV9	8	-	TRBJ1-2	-	CASDGYTF	TGTGCCAGCGATGGCTACACCTTC
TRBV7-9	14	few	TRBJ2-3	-	CASSSRDNTDTQYF	TGTGCCAGCAGCTCCCGGGACAACACAGATACGCAGTATTTT
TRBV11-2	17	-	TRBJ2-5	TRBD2	CASSHGTSGGAGETQYF	TGTGCCAGCAGCCACGGGACTAGCGGGGGCGCAGGCGAGACCCAGTACTTC
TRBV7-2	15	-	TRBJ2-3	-	CASSLIAVGTDTQYF	TGTGCCAGCAGCTTAATAGCGGTAGGCACAGATACGCAGTATTTT
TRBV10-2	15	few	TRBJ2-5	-	CASSDRGARGETQYF	TGCGCCAGCAGTGATCGGGGGGCGCGGGGAGAGACCCAGTACTTC
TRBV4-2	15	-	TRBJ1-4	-	CASSQDLRTNEKLFF	TGTGCCAGCAGCCAAGACCTCCGGACTAATGAAAAACTGTTTTTT
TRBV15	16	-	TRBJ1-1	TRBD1	CATSRHRETGETEAFF	TGTGCCACCAGCCGCCACAGGGAGACAGGGGAGACTGAAGCTTTCTTT
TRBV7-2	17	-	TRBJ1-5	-	CASSSNPTRDWDQPQHF	TGTGCCAGCAGCTCAAACCCAACACGAGATTGGGATCAGCCCCAGCATTTT
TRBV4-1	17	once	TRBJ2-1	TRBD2	CASSQGLAGGLENEQFF	TGCGCCAGCAGCCAAGGTCTAGCGGGGGGGCTTGAGAATGAGCAGTTCTTC
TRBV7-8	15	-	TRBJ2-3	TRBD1	CASSLGTGWLHTQYF	TGTGCCAGCAGCTTGGGGACAGGTTGGTTACATACGCAGTATTTT
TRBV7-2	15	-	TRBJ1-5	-	CASSRPAGGNQPQHF	TGTGCCAGCAGCCGCCCCGCTGGGGGTAATCAGCCCCAGCATTTT
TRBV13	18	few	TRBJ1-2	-	CASRDLPGHPKGDYGYTF	TGTGCCAGCAGGGATCTCCCCGGACACCCAAAGGGTGACTATGGCTACACCTTC
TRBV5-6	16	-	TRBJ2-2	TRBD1	CASSLIQGLGTGELFF	TGTGCCAGCAGCTTGATACAGGGGCTGGGCACCGGGGAGCTGTTTTTT
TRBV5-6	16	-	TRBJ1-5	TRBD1	CASSRTGGVQMQPQHF	TGTGCCAGCAGCCGTACAGGGGGAGTTCAAATGCAGCCCCAGCATTTT
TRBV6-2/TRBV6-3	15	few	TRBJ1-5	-	CASRPPGGLNQPQHF	TGTGCCAGCAGGCCCCCCGGAGGGCTCAATCAGCCCCAGCATTTT
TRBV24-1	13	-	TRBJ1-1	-	CATSSQVTGRAFF	TGTGCCACCAGCAGCCAGGTGACCGGGCGAGCTTTCTTT
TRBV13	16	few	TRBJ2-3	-	CASSLISGDGTDTQYF	TGTGCCAGCAGCTTAATTTCGGGGGACGGCACAGATACGCAGTATTTT
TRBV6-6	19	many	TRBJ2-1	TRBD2	CASSSGLAGGLLLVDEQFF	TGTGCCAGCAGTTCCGGACTAGCGGGGGGGCTTCTCCTTGTCGATGAGCAGTTCTTC
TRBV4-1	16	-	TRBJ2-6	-	CASSQEGHGGANVLTF	TGCGCCAGCAGCCAAGAGGGCCACGGCGGGGCCAACGTCCTGACTTTC
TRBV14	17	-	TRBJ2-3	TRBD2	CASSPGLAGGHTDTQYF	TGTGCCAGCAGCCCCGGACTAGCGGGGGGGCATACAGATACGCAGTATTTT
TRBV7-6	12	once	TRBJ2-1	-	CASSSWTGEQFF	TGTGCCAGCAGCTCTTGGACCGGTGAGCAGTTCTTC
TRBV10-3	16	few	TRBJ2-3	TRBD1	CAIRDPGQGASDTQYF	TGTGCCATCAGGGACCCGGGACAGGGGGCATCAGATACGCAGTATTTT
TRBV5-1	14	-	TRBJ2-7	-	CASSLWSLRSEQYF	TGCGCCAGCAGCTTATGGTCCCTCCGGTCTGAGCAGTACTTC
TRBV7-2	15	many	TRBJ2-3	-	CASSLVGPGTDTQYF	TGTGCCAGCAGCTTAGTCGGTCCCGGCACAGATACGCAGTATTTT
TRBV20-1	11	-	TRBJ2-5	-	CSAGPRVTQYF	TGCAGTGCTGGACCCCGTGTGACCCAGTACTTC
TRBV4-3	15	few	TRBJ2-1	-	CASSQEATGPNEQFF	TGCGCCAGCAGCCAAGAGGCGACAGGTCCGAATGAGCAGTTCTTC
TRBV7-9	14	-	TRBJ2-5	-	CASSLMEESETQYF	TGTGCCAGCAGCTTAATGGAGGAATCAGAGACCCAGTACTTC
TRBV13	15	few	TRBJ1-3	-	CASSIQGSSGNTIYF	TGTGCCAGCAGCATCCAGGGTAGTTCTGGAAACACCATATATTTT
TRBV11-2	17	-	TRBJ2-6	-	CASSLGVGRPGANVLTF	TGTGCCAGCAGCTTAGGCGTCGGGCGTCCTGGGGCCAACGTCCTGACTTTC
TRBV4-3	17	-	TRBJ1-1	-	CASSQDGLDTLATEAFF	TGCGCCAGCAGCCAAGATGGGCTGGACACCCTAGCCACTGAAGCTTTCTTT
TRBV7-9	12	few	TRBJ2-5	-	CASSPLMGTQYF	TGTGCCAGCAGCCCCCTGATGGGGACCCAGTACTTC
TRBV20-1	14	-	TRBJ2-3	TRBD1	CSATGQGSTDTQYF	TGCAGTGCGACCGGACAGGGGAGCACAGATACGCAGTATTTT
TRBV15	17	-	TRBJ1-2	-	CATSRDESTSSNYGYTF	TGTGCCACCAGCAGAGATGAATCGACGAGCTCGAACTATGGCTACACCTTC
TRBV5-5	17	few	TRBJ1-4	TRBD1	CASSPGQGPATNEKLFF	TGTGCCAGCAGCCCGGGACAGGGGCCAGCAACTAATGAAAAACTGTTTTTT
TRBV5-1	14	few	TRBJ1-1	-	CASGITPGKTEAFF	TGCGCCAGCGGTATCACCCCCGGGAAGACTGAAGCTTTCTTT
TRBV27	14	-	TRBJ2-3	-	CASRKWGVTDTQYF	TGTGCCAGCAGGAAATGGGGGGTAACAGATACGCAGTATTTT
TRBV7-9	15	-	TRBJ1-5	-	CASSLGSGLSQPQHF	TGTGCCAGCAGCTTAGGTTCAGGCCTATCCCAGCCCCAGCATTTT